This T cell receptor beta chain was captured by sequencing in a study of blood T cell repertoires in COVID-19. For the study at large: T cells, B-cell-depleted T cells, or PBMCs provided the cDNA or gDNA that served as material.

The CDR3 consists of 14 residues. J was trimmed by 6 bases and V by 6 bases; bases with no gene match: 8. Per germline, CDR1 SEHNR and CDR2 FQNEAQ (reference sequence). In terms of age and location, participants ranged from about 18 to 100 years and lived in about two dozen US areas. Assignment of participants to cohorts was predicated upon participant-reported clinical history. Per the original data handling: How many nucleated cells were present was estimated from reference gene primer amplification. Clones were sequenced by immunoSEQ multiplex PCR, and TCRdb holds only the in-frame ones, with some missing. That table furnishes V, J and clone size, whereas the DNA furnished D and trimming. This table has 200,000 to 300,000 clones, about four fifths appearing once.

The chain is built from TRBV7-9 and TRBJ1-1, with 9 bases lining up with TRBD1. The clonotype was recovered from a woman aged 40 to 49 who had been exposed to COVID-19. Sequencing was carried out using PBMCs or T cells enriched from blood (not recorded which). The CDR3 sequence is CASRGTGRDPEAFF. DNA of the CDR3: TGTGCCAGCAGGGGGACAGGGAGAGATCCTGAAGCTTTCTTT.